The 3 T cell receptor beta chains in this list originate from one sample, sequenced in a study of regulatory and conventional T cells in RAG deficiency. Assay: immunoSEQ multiplex PCR; the TCRdb copy retains only in-frame clones and omits some. The sample includes approximately 7,000 clones, roughly four fifths of them seen just once. Another study also made use of these data, one on regulatory T cells. From that study: The primer mix had 52 TRBV and 13 TRBJ primers.

Sample: CD8+ T cells sorted from blood. The source is a human donor in good health.

CDR3 coding DNA: TGTGCCAGCAGCTTATTGGGGACAGGTGGCACCGGGGAGCTGTTTTTT. Encoded protein: CASSLLGTGGTGELFF. The chain is built from TRBV13 and TRBJ2-2; TRBD1 matches 8 bases. Germline loops: CDR1 PRHDT, CDR2 FYEKMQ (reference sequence). Trimming cost V 2 bases and J 4 bases; bases outside gene matches: 6. This CDR3 is built from 16 residues.

This clone was seen only a few times. The chain has TRBV27 and TRBJ1-1, with unresolved D. Trimming took off 6 bases at V and 4 bases at J, with 9 bases between the two ends. Germline CDR1 reads MNHEY; CDR2 reads SMNVEV (reference sequence). This CDR3 has 12 amino acids. In nucleotides, the CDR3 is TGTGCCAGCAGATCGGGCCTCACTGAAGCTTTCTTT. Its protein product is CASRSGLTEAFF.

The CDR3 sequence is CASSLSVTDHYEQYF. CDR3 nucleotide sequence: TGTGCCAGCAGTTTATCGGTAACGGACCACTACGAGCAGTACTTC. V and J are TRBV27 and TRBJ2-7, with D uncertain. This CDR3 spans 15 amino acids. V was shortened by 0 bases and J by 3 bases, with 12 bases between the two germline ends. The germline V gene has CDR1 MNHEY and CDR2 SMNVEV (reference sequence).